The subject of this entry is one T cell receptor beta chain. Its cognate antigen has yet to be identified. Nothing much larger sits one base from this clone, and base qualities are not available. TCRbeta CDR3 regions were amplified from genomic DNA using the immunoSEQ Assay, a bias-controlled multiplex PCR. In the original analysis: Nucleated cell counts per sample were estimated from amplification of reference gene primers within the assay. Sequence reads were collapsed and filtered to measure the absolute abundance of every unique TCRbeta CDR3 rearrangement. Productive Simpson clonality was computed per sample as the square root of Simpson's diversity index over productive rearrangements. TCRdb limited this immuneACCESS table to in-frame rearrangements with V and J called. A share of clones is missing; checked studies link under half to unresolved V genes, and the rest is unexplained. The V and J calls and clone size come from that table; D and trimming were worked out from the DNA. This sample comprises 150,000 to 190,000 clones, around 87% of them detected only once. Of the sample, about 15% falls within the top ten clones.

This entry is derived from a study of blood T cell repertoires in COVID-19 (dated by TCRdb to between 2020 and 2021). Describing the broader study: The collaborator samples originated in the United States, Italy and Spain and spanned the acute and convalescent phases of COVID-19. Samples came from the ongoing ImmuneRACE study (first 160 participants) plus 1,254 subjects from 6 global collaborators. Sample metadata almost always included a de-identified subject ID, COVID-19 status, age in years and sex. Deeply sampled blood TCRbeta repertoires from subjects exposed to, actively infected with, or recovered from COVID-19 were included in the dataset. A freely available public database, intended as a resource for researchers studying the immune response to SARS-CoV-2, is where the repertoires were released. The material from the prospective study consisted of cDNA or gDNA derived from T cells, B-cell-depleted T cells, or PBMCs. Where available, HLA class I and class II types were obtained from metadata supplied by the sample provider rather than from assay-based typing.

Study-level results and caveats: How much clinical and demographic metadata was included differed by source and by participant, and the metadata was provided uncurated.

V and J lose 3 bases and 7 bases, and a span of 10 bases separates them. Via the germline V gene (reference sequence), CDR1 is LNHDA and CDR2 SQIVND. The CDR3 covers 13 residues, taking in both the cysteine and the phenylalanine. Just CDR3 DNA is preserved here, 39 bases in frame from base 1. Each collaborating institution followed its own protocols to collect whole blood in K2EDTA tubes. For TCRbeta analysis, collaborators shipped samples in one of three forms: frozen whole blood, isolated PBMCs, or DNA extracted from either of those sample types. The sample was peripheral blood. This sequence originates from a woman between 35 and 50 years old with acute or convalescent COVID-19. The chain couples TRBV19 to TRBJ1-5; a tentative D match to TRBD1 spans 6 bases. Here is the DNA: TGTGCCAGTAGTATTGTGGACAGACAGCCCCAGCATTTT. Its protein product is CASSIVDRQPQHF.